The sequence of this T cell receptor beta chain was determined in a study of cytomegalovirus exposure and HLA in healthy donors. The junction had 12 bases not matched to a gene; V was cut back by 4 bases and J by 3 bases. The CDR3 spans 17 residues. In germline, CDR1 is MDHEN, CDR2 SYDVKM. Regarding this clone: The target antigen is unknown.

Study-wide findings and caveats: Segments of the TCR beta V type were, in most cases, productive about 90% or about 30% of the time in an earlier analysis. While the bulk of TCR sequences proved rare, some public TCRs turned up in many donors.

The primer mix had 60 Vbeta and 13 Jbeta primers. Libraries were prepared by immunoSEQ multiplex PCR; TCRdb keeps only in-frame clonotypes and omits some of them. The table shows 150,000 to 200,000 clones, with 82% occurring only once. The chain links TRBV28 to TRBJ1-5; 7 bases agree with TRBD1. Sample: PBMCs. The clonotype originates from a woman between 50 and 59 years old in good health and CMV-seropositive. Written as DNA, the CDR3 is TGTGCCAGCAGTTCCTTTAGGGGGACAGATAACAATCAGCCCCAGCATTTT. Its protein is CASSSFRGTDNNQPQHF.